These 27 T cell receptor beta chains came from one sample sequenced in a study of regulatory T cells in long-lasting Graves disease. Documented time point: persistent/refractory GD, antithyroid drugs over 5 years with positive TRAb. The TCR library was prepared using RNA isolated from PBMCs. To make TCR beta libraries, researchers used iRepertoire HTBI primers and Arm-PCR of CDR3 regions. TCRdb reprocessed the multiplex PCR reads with MiXCR, giving one entry per CDR3 protein. Of around 400,000 distinct CDR3 sequences in the sample, under 25% are singletons; the top ten hold roughly 13%. The specimen was peripheral blood mononuclear cells (PBMCs), collected when the disease was refractory, from a patient treated with antithyroid drugs. The receptors here all came from a female donor with Graves disease.

This clonotype was found many times. The chain recombines TRBV29-1 with TRBJ2-5; 10 positions match TRBD2. Germline V gene lookup returns CDR1 SQVTM and CDR2 ANQGSEA. CDR3 length equals 12 residues. Trimming at V came to 8 bases and at J to 5 bases, leaving 5 bases not matched to a gene. Here the CDR3 DNA reads TGCAGCACCGGAGCGGGAGGGGAGACCCAGTACTTC. Translated, it gives CSTGAGGETQYF.

This clonotype came up many times. This chain connects TRBV28 to TRBJ2-7; 8 nucleotides align to TRBD2. The CDR3 consists of 16 residues. Trimming cost V 2 bases and J 0 bases; bases outside gene matches: 6. Per germline, CDR1 MDHEN and CDR2 SYDVKM. As DNA, the CDR3 is TGTGCCAGCAGTTTAATGGGGAGCGGGAGCTCCTACGAGCAGTACTTC. The encoded protein is CASSLMGSGSSYEQYF.

This clonotype was detected a few times. The chain uses TRBV19 and TRBJ2-7; D not resolved. This CDR3 is 16 amino acids long. V lost 0 bases and J lost 2, with 14 bases in between. Germline lookup yields CDR1 LNHDA and CDR2 SQIVND (reference sequence). In DNA form, the CDR3 reads TGTGCCAGTAGTATAGAGACCACTGATTCTACCTACGAGCAGTACTTC. Residues: CASSIETTDSTYEQYF. Full variable domain (remainder filled in from reference TRBV19 and TRBJ2-7): DGGITQSPKYLFRKEGQNVTLSCEQNLNHDAMYWYRQDPGQGLRLIYYSQIVNDFQKGDIAEGYSVSREKKESFPLTVTSAQKNPTAFYLCASSIETTDSTYEQYFGPGTRLTVT.

Many counts were recorded for this clonotype. V gene TRBV12-3 or TRBV12-4 combines with J gene TRBJ2-1; TRBD2 matches at 7 bases. V shed 0 bases, J shed 6 bases, and the junction held 11 bases outside the gene matches. The CDR3 length is 17 residues. The CDR3, as DNA: TGTGCCAGCAGTTTAGCGAACGGGGCGGGAGTAGTCAATGAGCAGTTCTTC. It translates to CASSLANGAGVVNEQFF.

This clonotype was counted many times. The V call is TRBV5-1, the J call TRBJ1-4; TRBD1 matches at 10 bases. Per germline, CDR1 SGHRS and CDR2 YFSETQ. This CDR3 region has 16 residues. Unmatched junction bases numbered 7, after V lost 4 bases and J lost 4 bases. CDR3 sequence (DNA): TGCGCCAGCAGCCTGCAACGGACAGGGGGTAATGAAAAACTGTTTTTT. Translated, it gives CASSLQRTGGNEKLFF.

This clonotype was recorded at least ten times. The chain links TRBV6-1 to TRBJ2-5; D not resolved. Germline V gene data show CDR1 as MNHNS and CDR2 as SASEGT. The V gene lost 2 bases and the J gene lost 0 bases, with 10 bases spanning the gap. CDR3 length: 15 residues. CDR3 amino acids: CASSERASYQETQYF. The CDR3 DNA follows: TGTGCCAGCAGTGAACGGGCCTCGTACCAAGAGACCCAGTACTTC.

A single count supports this clonotype. CDR3 sequence: CASSSGPILSTDTQYF. CDR3 nucleotides: TGTGCCAGCAGTTCGGGACCGATTTTAAGCACAGATACGCAGTATTTT. The rearrangement uses TRBV28 and TRBJ2-3; D could derive from TRBD1 or TRBD2 (5 bases each). CDR1 MDHEN and CDR2 SYDVKM come from the germline V gene. This CDR3 spans 16 amino acids. The germline V and J ends were trimmed by 4 bases and 0 bases, with 14 bases remaining between them.

This clonotype was detected only a few times. V is TRBV9 and J is TRBJ2-5; perhaps TRBD1 as D (6 bases). V lost 3 bases and J 5 bases, leaving 14 bases between the germline ends. CDR3 length: 14 amino acids. Per the germline V gene, CDR1 is SGDLS and CDR2 is YYNGEE. CDR3 nucleotides: TGTGCCAGCAGCGCCACACAGGGTCCCGAGACCCAGTACTTC. As protein: CASSATQGPETQYF.

Points on this clonotype: A much larger clone differs by one base, so this may be a read error. The chain recombines TRBV7-2 with TRBJ1-1; D is ambiguous. CDR3 length: 15 residues. Germline lookup yields CDR1 SGHTA and CDR2 FQGNSA. V lost 2 bases to trimming and J lost 4 bases, with 14 bases between them. CDR3 in amino acids: CASSLCWVRTTEAFF. CDR3 nucleotide sequence: TGTGCCAGCAGCTTATGTTGGGTCCGGACCACTGAAGCTTTCTTT.

This clonotype was observed at least ten times. The J gene is TRBJ1-5, the V gene TRBV28; the D is unclear. There are 12 residues in the CDR3. The V end lost 4 bases, the J end lost 7 bases, and 8 bases lay between the germline ends. The germline gives CDR1 MDHEN, CDR2 SYDVKM. In nucleotides, the CDR3 is TGTGCCAGCAGTTCCCATGGCCAGCCCCAGCATTTT. Protein product: CASSSHGQPQHF. Full variable domain (rest looked up from reference TRBV28 and TRBJ1-5): DVKVTQSSRYLVKRTGEKVFLECVQDMDHENMFWYRQDPGLGLRLIYFSYDVKMKEKGDIPEGYSVSREKKERFSLILESASTNQTSMYLCASSSHGQPQHFGDGTRLSIL.

This clonotype was detected ten times or more. The chain couples TRBV20-1 to TRBJ2-5, with TRBD2 matching 13 bases. V was pared by 5 bases and J by 5 bases, with 8 bases of the junction left unmatched. This CDR3 is built from 15 residues. Germline CDR1 is DFQATT and CDR2 is SNEGSKA (reference sequence). CDR3 residues: CSAWAGTSGTETQYF. The CDR3 bases are TGCAGTGCTTGGGCCGGGACTAGCGGGACGGAGACCCAGTACTTC.

This clonotype was recorded at least ten times. V usage is TRBV20-1 and J usage is TRBJ2-5, with a possible D match to TRBD1 (7 bases). Germline V gene lookup returns CDR1 DFQATT and CDR2 SNEGSKA (reference sequence). V was shortened by 8 bases and J by 5 bases, with 18 bases between the two germline ends. CDR3 length: 13 amino acids. This CDR3 reads CSFPGGGGETQYF. In DNA form, the CDR3 reads TGCAGTTTCCCAGGGGGTGGAGGGGAGACCCAGTACTTC.

This clonotype was observed at least ten times. V is TRBV10-3 and J is TRBJ2-5, with D perhaps TRBD1 (5 bases). Trimming removed 0 bases at V and 5 bases at J, with 7 bases between. Germline CDR1 ENHRY, CDR2 SYGVKD. CDR3 length: 13 residues. This chain's CDR3 is CAISESQVETQYF. CDR3 DNA: TGTGCCATCAGTGAGTCACAGGTTGAGACCCAGTACTTC.

This clonotype was observed a single time. The V call is TRBV10-2, the J call TRBJ2-1; D is undetermined. V was trimmed by 2 bases and J by 8 bases, leaving 10 bases between them. In germline, CDR1 is WSHSY, CDR2 SAAADI. CDR3 length: 13 residues. The CDR3 protein is CASSEEKVYEQFF. CDR3 coding DNA: TGCGCCAGCAGTGAGGAGAAGGTTTATGAGCAGTTCTTC.

The table lists this clonotype with many counts. The rearrangement links TRBV15 to TRBJ2-7; TRBD2 agrees at 11 bases. With 3 bases clipped from V and 1 base from J, the junction kept 5 bases outside the gene matches. Germline V gives CDR1 LNHNV, CDR2 YYDKDF (reference sequence). The CDR3 has 16 residues. The CDR3 bases are TGTGCCACCAGCAGCTTACTAGCGGGAGTATCCTACGAGCAGTACTTC. Its translation is CATSSLLAGVSYEQYF. Drawing the rest from reference TRBV15 and TRBJ2-7, the complete variable domain is DAMVIQNPRYQVTQFGKPVTLSCSQTLNHNVMYWYQQKSSQAPKLLFHYYDKDFNNEADTPDNFQSRRPNTSFCFLDIRSPGLGDTAMYLCATSSLLAGVSYEQYFGPGTRLTVT.

In DNA, the CDR3 is TGTGCCAGTAGTAGACTAACGGGAGAGTTGGAGACCCAGTACTTC. Its translation is CASSRLTGELETQYF. The chain combines TRBV19 with TRBJ2-5; perhaps TRBD2 as D (6 bases). CDR3 length: 15 residues. V lost 4 bases and J lost 5, with 17 bases in between. Germline values: CDR1 LNHDA, CDR2 SQIVND (reference sequence).

As for this clonotype: One junction end disagrees with the germline gene, perhaps due to a read error. This chain connects TRBV2 to TRBJ1-5; D unresolved. The CDR3 extends over 14 amino acids. Per the germline V gene, CDR1 is SNHLY and CDR2 is FYNNEI. As DNA, the CDR3 is TGTGCCAGCAGCGGCGGGGATAGCAATCAGCCCCGGCATTTT. It codes for CASSGGDSNQPRHF. Full variable domain (remainder filled in from reference TRBV2 and TRBJ1-5): EPEVTQTPSHQVTQMGQEVILRCVPISNHLYFYWYRQILGQKVEFLVSFYNNEISEKSEIFDDQFSVERPDGSNFTLKIRSTKLEDSAMYFCASSGGDSNQPRHFGDGTRLSIL.

This chain links TRBV19 with TRBJ2-6; D may correspond to TRBD1 or TRBD2 (5 bases each). CDR3 size: 18 residues. Germline lookup yields CDR1 LNHDA and CDR2 SQIVND (reference sequence). V gave up 4 bases and J gave up 1 base, with 17 bases separating them. In nucleotides, the CDR3 is TGTGCCAGTAGTAAAGACGTCCCAGGGACGTCTGGGGCCAACGTCCTGACTTTC. Amino acids: CASSKDVPGTSGANVLTF.

This clonotype was observed many times. The chain joins TRBV7-6 to TRBJ2-7, with D perhaps matching TRBD1 (5 bases). CDR1 and CDR2 from the germline V gene are SGHVS and FNYEAQ. Trimming shortened V by 5 bases and J by 1 base, and 9 bases separated the two germline ends. This CDR3 has 13 residues. CDR3 nucleotide sequence: TGTGCCAGCAGCCCGGACATTTCCTACGAGCAGTACTTC. It yields the protein CASSPDISYEQYF.

Remarks on this clonotype: A much larger clonotype is one base distant, so this may be a read error. The rearrangement links TRBV7-9 to TRBJ2-7; D is undetermined. V was pared by 5 bases and J by 3 bases, with 8 bases between. CDR3 size: 12 residues. The germline V gene has CDR1 SEHNR and CDR2 FQNEAQ (reference sequence). The CDR3 spells CASSPDVYEQYF. CDR3 DNA: TGTGCCAGCAGCCCGGACGTCTACGAGCAGTACTTC.

At least ten counts were recorded for this clonotype. This rearrangement joins TRBV30 to TRBJ1-1, with no clear D. The CDR3 runs to 12 residues. Germline values: CDR1 GTSNPN, CDR2 SVGIG (reference sequence). V lost 2 bases to trimming and J lost 4 bases, with 8 bases between them. The CDR3 nucleotides are TGTGCCTGGAGTCCGACATCCACTGAAGCTTTCTTT. This sequence encodes CAWSPTSTEAFF.

This clonotype was counted many times. V and J are TRBV6-5 and TRBJ2-7; 7 positions match TRBD1. The CDR3 has 14 residues. The junction had 2 bases not matched to a gene; V was cut back by 0 bases and J by 3 bases. Germline lookup yields CDR1 MNHEY and CDR2 SVGAGI. CDR3 amino acids: CASSYSTGIYEQYF. The CDR3 DNA reads as TGTGCCAGCAGTTACTCGACAGGGATCTACGAGCAGTACTTC.

In its sample, this clonotype was seen many times. This chain joins TRBV11-2 and TRBJ1-5; D unresolved. The CDR3 contains 15 residues. The germline gives CDR1 SGHAT, CDR2 FQNNGV. Trimming stripped 5 bases from V and 7 bases from J, with 18 bases between. CDR3 sequence reads: CASSLGGSPGQPQHF. CDR3 coding DNA: TGTGCCAGCAGCCTAGGCGGGTCGCCCGGACAGCCCCAGCATTTT.

There are many counts of this clonotype. The chain recombines TRBV27 with TRBJ2-7; D remains ambiguous. The V gene lost 11 bases and the J gene lost 5 bases, with 13 bases spanning the gap. Germline loops: CDR1 MNHEY, CDR2 SMNVEV (reference sequence). The CDR3 spans 11 residues. CDR3 nucleotide sequence: TGTGCCCGGCGTGTCTTGGACGAGCAGTACTTC. This encodes CARRVLDEQYF.

The chain recombines TRBV7-9 with TRBJ1-1, with a weak D call TRBD1 (5 bases). The CDR3 loop spans 15 amino acids. Germline loops: CDR1 SEHNR, CDR2 FQNEAQ (reference sequence). V dropped 4 bases and J dropped 4 bases, with 16 bases sitting between them. In DNA form, the CDR3 reads TGTGCCAGCAGCTCGAAAACGGACGGGGGCACTGAAGCTTTCTTT. This encodes CASSSKTDGGTEAFF. The variable domain in full, completed from reference TRBV7-9 and TRBJ1-1, reads DTGVSQNPRHKITKRGQNVTFRCDPISEHNRLYWYRQTLGQGPEFLTYFQNEAQLEKSRLLSDRFSAERPKGSFSTLEIQRTEQGDSAMYLCASSSKTDGGTEAFFGQGTRLTVV.

This clonotype was detected a few times. J is TRBJ2-5 and V is TRBV19; possibly TRBD2 for D (5 bases). V was shortened by 1 base and J by 5 bases, with 11 bases between the two germline ends. From germline, CDR1 is LNHDA and CDR2 SQIVND (reference sequence). This CDR3 has 14 residues. The CDR3 sequence is CASSIGLAGETQYF. The CDR3 DNA follows: TGTGCCAGTAGTATAGGTCTAGCTGGCGAGACCCAGTACTTC.

This clonotype was seen only a few times. This chain connects TRBV6-2 or TRBV6-3 to TRBJ1-5; unclear D gene. This CDR3 comprises 15 residues. Trimming removed 2 bases from V and 1 base from J, with 9 bases in between. Germline lookup yields CDR1 MNHEY and CDR2 SVGEGT. CDR3: CASSYRAGSNQPQHF. The CDR3 DNA is TGTGCCAGCAGTTACCGGGCTGGAAGCAATCAGCCCCAGCATTTT.